The 2 T cell receptor beta chains below all came from one sample that was sequenced in a study of blood T cell repertoires in COVID-19. Only in-frame clones appear in the TCRdb table, and some are missing; sequencing was by immunoSEQ multiplex PCR. The table shows 180,000 or so clones, with around 85% occurring only once. Material: peripheral blood. The receptors originated from a man in his 60s who had recovered from COVID-19.

Here the CDR3 reads CASSESNSSYNEQFF. The CDR3 nucleotides read TGCGCCAGCAGTGAGTCGAACAGCTCCTACAATGAGCAGTTCTTC. This chain joins TRBV10-1 and TRBJ2-1, with no clear D. This CDR3 has 15 amino acids. CDR1 and CDR2 from the germline V gene are WNHNN and SYGVQD (reference sequence). Trimming removed 0 bases at V and 0 bases at J, with 6 bases between.

V is TRBV5-1 and J is TRBJ1-2, with 7 bases matching TRBD1. The V segment lost 0 bases and the J segment 7 bases; nucleotides outside the gene matches: 18. The V gene's germline CDR1 is SGHRS and CDR2 YFSETQ. The CDR3 extends over 18 amino acids. As DNA, the CDR3 is TGCGCCAGCAGCTTGGGACAGCCAGGGGGATTGGGAGGAGGTGGCTACACCTTC. Its translation: CASSLGQPGGLGGGGYTF.